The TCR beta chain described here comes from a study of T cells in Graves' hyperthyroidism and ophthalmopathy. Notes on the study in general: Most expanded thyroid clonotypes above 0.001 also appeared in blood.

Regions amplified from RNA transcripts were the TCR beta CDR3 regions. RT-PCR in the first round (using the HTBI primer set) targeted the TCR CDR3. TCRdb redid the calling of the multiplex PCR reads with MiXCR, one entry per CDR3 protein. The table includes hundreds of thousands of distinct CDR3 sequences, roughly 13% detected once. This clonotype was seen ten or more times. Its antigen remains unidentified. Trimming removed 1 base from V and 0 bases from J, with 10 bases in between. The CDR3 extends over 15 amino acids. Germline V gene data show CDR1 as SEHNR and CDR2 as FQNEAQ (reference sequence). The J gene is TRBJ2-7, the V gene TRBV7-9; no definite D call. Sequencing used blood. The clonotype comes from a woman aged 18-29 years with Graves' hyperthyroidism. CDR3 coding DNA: TGTGCCAGCAGCTTAGGGCAGCAAACCTCCTACGAGCAGTACTTC. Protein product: CASSLGQQTSYEQYF.